This passage covers 26 T cell receptor beta chains from one sample sequenced in a study of T cell repertoires in cytomegalovirus infection. TCRdb recomputed calls from the reads with MiXCR, one row per CDR3 protein. The data contain about 340,000 distinct CDR3 sequences, about 29% of them seen just once; the ten biggest clones take up over 15%. These receptors are not linked to any known antigen. The sequences come from cultured PBMCs, collected from culture after CMV antigen stimulation. Receptors were obtained from a human donor in good health (CMV status not recorded). Some clones in this sample may be carry-over from other donors' samples.

This clonotype showed up just a few times. The chain couples TRBV6-5 to TRBJ1-2; 9 bases fit TRBD1. The germline V gene encodes CDR1 MNHEY and CDR2 SVGAGI. With 5 bases clipped from V and 6 bases from J, the junction kept 13 bases outside the gene matches. The CDR3 consists of 16 residues. The chain's CDR3 is CASSRLSGTGRNGYTF. CDR3 in DNA: TGTGCCAGCAGTAGGCTGTCCGGGACAGGGAGGAATGGCTACACCTTC.

The J gene is TRBJ2-3, the V gene TRBV5-1, with TRBD2 matching 11 bases. With 4 bases clipped from V and 2 bases from J, the junction kept 9 bases outside the gene matches. Germline V gene lookup returns CDR1 SGHRS and CDR2 YFSETQ. The CDR3 runs to 17 residues. CDR3 residues: CASSGATSGTNTDTQYF. The DNA of the CDR3 is TGCGCCAGCAGCGGCGCGACTAGCGGGACTAACACAGATACGCAGTATTTT.

This clonotype came up a few times. The rearrangement links TRBV28 to TRBJ1-1; a possible D gene is TRBD1 (5 bases). The CDR3 loop spans 12 amino acids. Germline V gene lookup returns CDR1 MDHEN and CDR2 SYDVKM. Trimming left V 10 bases short and J 5 bases short, with 14 bases between. Here the CDR3 reads CAISGGRTEAFF. For the CDR3, the DNA is TGTGCCATCTCTGGGGGTAGGACTGAAGCTTTCTTT.

This sequence joins TRBV20-1 and TRBJ1-1; D gene ambiguous. Germline V gene lookup returns CDR1 DFQATT and CDR2 SNEGSKA (reference sequence). Trimming left V 6 bases short and J 0 bases short, with 11 bases between. The CDR3 sequence is 13 residues long. The CDR3 loop reads CSAQPLMNTEAFF. DNA of the CDR3: TGCAGTGCCCAACCGTTGATGAACACTGAAGCTTTCTTT.

This clonotype was counted only a few times. The chain joins TRBV6-4 to TRBJ2-1; TRBD2 is a possible D gene (6 bases). Between the trimmed V and J ends, which lost 4 bases and 10 bases, there was a span of 17 bases. CDR1 and CDR2 from the germline V gene are MRHNA and SNTAGT. The length of the CDR3 is 14 residues. DNA for the CDR3: TGTGCCAGCAGTGCGGGGGACTCTGTTCACGAGCAGTTCTTC. Amino acid sequence: CASSAGDSVHEQFF.

At least ten counts were recorded for this clonotype. The chain recombines TRBV28 with TRBJ1-1; D is ambiguous. V shed 2 bases and J shed 2 bases, with 9 bases lying between them. CDR3 length equals 14 residues. Germline lookup yields CDR1 MDHEN and CDR2 SYDVKM. The CDR3 is CASSLLGFNTEAFF. The CDR3, as DNA: TGTGCCAGCAGTTTACTGGGATTCAACACTGAAGCTTTCTTT.

Comments on this clonotype: Mismatch with germline at one junction end may stem from a read error. The rearrangement uses TRBV5-3 and TRBJ1-2, with 10 positions matching TRBD1. TRBV5-3 is reported as an ORF; its role is uncertain. CDR3 length: 16 residues. CDR3 sequence (DNA): TGTGCCAGCAGCTTTGACAGGGGGCGCGGGGGTTACGGCTACACCTTC. Its protein product is CASSFDRGRGGYGYTF.

V usage is TRBV6-6 and J usage is TRBJ2-2, with a weak D call TRBD1 (6 bases). The CDR3 length is 14 residues. Germline CDR1 is MNHNY and CDR2 is SVGAGI (reference sequence). V lost 7 bases and J lost 1, with 10 bases in between. The CDR3 DNA reads TGTGCCAGCATGAGGGGGTTGAACACCGGGGAGCTGTTTTTT. It is translated as CASMRGLNTGELFF.

The CDR3 nucleotides read TGTGCCAGTAGTAATCAAGGGGTTCTCGCTGAAAAACTGTTTTTT. Residues: CASSNQGVLAEKLFF. V usage is TRBV19 and J usage is TRBJ1-4, with D perhaps TRBD1 (5 bases). V lost 4 bases and J lost 7, with 16 bases in between. Germline lookup yields CDR1 LNHDA and CDR2 SQIVND (reference sequence). This CDR3 has 15 amino acids.

The chain couples TRBV5-4 to TRBJ2-3, with TRBD1 matching over 8 bases. V trimming: 0 bases; J trimming: 5 bases; junction bases outside the gene matches: 14. Germline loops: CDR1 SGHNT, CDR2 YYREEE (reference sequence). The CDR3 totals 18 residues. The CDR3: CASSLGRRSGGEGDTQYF. CDR3 in DNA: TGTGCCAGCAGCTTGGGCCGAAGGTCAGGGGGCGAGGGAGATACGCAGTATTTT.

The rearrangement joins TRBV6-4 to TRBJ2-2, with 10 bases matching TRBD2. V shed 8 bases, J shed 6 bases, and the junction held 9 bases outside the gene matches. Germline values: CDR1 MRHNA, CDR2 SNTAGT. This CDR3 region has 15 residues. The CDR3 sequence: CASGRAGGLAGELFF. The CDR3 region has the DNA TGTGCCAGCGGCCGAGCGGGGGGGCTCGCCGGGGAGCTGTTTTTT.

This clonotype has only a few counts. The chain links TRBV12-3 or TRBV12-4 to TRBJ1-3; no definite D call. Between the trimmed V and J ends, which lost 6 bases and 2 bases, there was a span of 11 bases. CDR3 length: 14 residues. The CDR3 region is CASRSSGTGNTIYF. The DNA for the CDR3 is TGTGCCAGCAGGTCCTCGGGGACTGGAAACACCATATATTTT.

In its sample, this clonotype was seen many times. The chain is built from TRBV12-3 or TRBV12-4 and TRBJ2-5; D is perhaps TRBD1 (6 bases). This CDR3 region has 16 residues. With 6 bases removed from V and 5 bases from J, the gap between germline ends came to 22 bases. DNA for the CDR3: TGTGCCAGCAGGTCCTCCCTCCAGGGGCCGGTGGAGACCCAGTACTTC. It translates to CASRSSLQGPVETQYF.

This sequence joins TRBV19 and TRBJ1-1; 9 bases match TRBD1. The CDR3 loop spans 14 amino acids. The V gene's germline CDR1 is LNHDA and CDR2 SQIVND (reference sequence). With V trimmed by 8 bases and J by 0 bases, 4 bases remained unmatched. The CDR3 DNA reads TGTGCCAGTCGGACAGGGGCCATGAACACTGAAGCTTTCTTT. Residues: CASRTGAMNTEAFF. The variable domain in full, completed from reference TRBV19 and TRBJ1-1, reads DGGITQSPKYLFRKEGQNVTLSCEQNLNHDAMYWYRQDPGQGLRLIYYSQIVNDFQKGDIAEGYSVSREKKESFPLTVTSAQKNPTAFYLCASRTGAMNTEAFFGQGTRLTVV.

This clonotype was observed a few times. This sequence joins TRBV19 and TRBJ1-4, with 8 bases identical to TRBD1. Germline-derived CDR1 and CDR2 are LNHDA and SQIVND (reference sequence). With 9 bases clipped from V and 7 bases from J, the junction kept 10 bases outside the gene matches. CDR3 length equals 14 residues. This CDR3 is CASRARQGSEKLFF. The CDR3, as DNA: TGTGCCAGCAGGGCCCGACAGGGGAGTGAAAAACTGTTTTTT.

This clonotype was recorded a few times. CDR3 sequence: CASSDRTPGTGAEAFF. CDR3 nucleotides: TGTGCCAGCAGCGACCGCACTCCCGGGACAGGGGCTGAAGCTTTCTTT. The rearrangement uses TRBV7-6 and TRBJ1-1; TRBD1 matches at 10 bases. Germline V lookup: CDR1 SGHVS, CDR2 FNYEAQ. The V and J ends lost 5 bases and 6 bases, in that order; junction bases with no gene match: 12. The CDR3 has 16 amino acids.

This clonotype was observed a handful of times. The DNA for the CDR3 is TGTGCCAGCAAGCGAACCTTTCAAGAGACCCAGTACTTC. As protein: CASKRTFQETQYF. This sequence joins TRBV2 and TRBJ2-5; D not resolved. V was pared by 7 bases and J by 2 bases, with 11 bases between. Germline V lookup: CDR1 SNHLY, CDR2 FYNNEI. The CDR3 has 13 residues.

The table lists this clonotype with many counts. This rearrangement joins TRBV9 to TRBJ1-4; D remains ambiguous. V was clipped by 3 bases and J by 0 bases, with 12 bases between them. CDR1 SGDLS and CDR2 YYNGEE come from the germline V gene. The CDR3 loop spans 16 amino acids. The CDR3: CASSAGPLATNEKLFF. The CDR3 coding sequence is TGTGCCAGCAGCGCCGGACCCTTAGCAACTAATGAAAAACTGTTTTTT.

V usage is TRBV6-5 and J usage is TRBJ1-5, with D perhaps matching TRBD1 (5 bases). The CDR3 extends over 15 amino acids. The V end lost 6 bases, the J end lost 5 bases, and 17 bases lay between the germline ends. Germline V gives CDR1 MNHEY, CDR2 SVGAGI. The chain's CDR3 is CASRADTRRDQPQHF. CDR3 nucleotide sequence: TGTGCCAGCAGAGCGGACACCAGAAGGGATCAGCCCCAGCATTTT.

The rearrangement uses TRBV29-1 and TRBJ1-1, with TRBD1 identical over 10 bases. The V gene end was trimmed by 6 bases and the J gene end by 1 base; junction bases not matched to a gene: 8. Germline CDR1 reads SQVTM; CDR2 reads ANQGSEA. The CDR3 has 15 residues. The CDR3 region has the DNA TGCAGCGTCGTCCCGGGACAGGGGAGGAACACTGAAGCTTTCTTT. This gives the protein CSVVPGQGRNTEAFF.

In its sample, this clonotype was seen a few times. The chain links TRBV7-8 to TRBJ1-2; 11 bases are a match to TRBD1. Germline CDR1 and CDR2: SGHVS and FQNEAQ. Trimming took 3 bases from V and 4 from J; bases not matched to a gene: 4. The CDR3 has 15 amino acids. The CDR3 spells CASSFGQGAGYGYTF. Here the CDR3 DNA reads TGTGCCAGCAGCTTTGGACAGGGGGCTGGCTATGGCTACACCTTC. The variable domain in full, with the rest retrieved from reference TRBV7-8 and TRBJ1-2, is GAGVSQSPRYKVAKRGQDVALRCDPISGHVSLFWYQQALGQGPEFLTYFQNEAQLDKSGLPSDRFFAERPEGSVSTLKIQRTQQEDSAVYLCASSFGQGAGYGYTFGSGTRLTVV.

This rearrangement joins TRBV25-1 to TRBJ2-2; 8 nucleotides match TRBD1. The trim removed 7 bases at V and 3 bases at J, leaving 7 bases unmatched. CDR3 length equals 15 residues. CDR1 and CDR2 (germline): MGHDK, SYGVNS. Here the CDR3 DNA reads TGTGCCAGCACAACAGGGGGTTCTCACACCGGGGAGCTGTTTTTT. Protein: CASTTGGSHTGELFF.

This chain uses TRBV12-3 or TRBV12-4 with TRBJ1-2; tentatively, D is TRBD1 (5 bases). The germline V and J ends were trimmed by 6 bases and 7 bases, with 15 bases remaining between them. The CDR3 sequence is 13 residues long. CDR3 nucleotide sequence: TGTGCCAGCAGCACCCCAGGGATTAGTGGCTACACCTTC. Protein: CASSTPGISGYTF.

This clonotype turned up a few times. The CDR3 nucleotides read TGTGCCAGCACTGAACTGGGGAGAATCTCCTACAATGAGCAGTTCTTC. Its translation: CASTELGRISYNEQFF. V gene TRBV27 combines with J gene TRBJ2-1; TRBD2 is a possible D gene (5 bases). V lost 7 bases and J lost 0, with 16 bases in between. Germline CDR1 is MNHEY and CDR2 is SMNVEV (reference sequence). The CDR3 is 16 amino acids.

The table lists this clonotype with a few counts. The J gene is TRBJ2-7, the V gene TRBV10-3; 11 bases agree with TRBD2. Unmatched junction bases numbered 4, after V lost 6 bases and J lost 0 bases. Germline CDR1 is ENHRY and CDR2 is SYGVKD. CDR3 length: 15 residues. The CDR3 protein is CAIRRLAGNSYEQYF. DNA of the CDR3: TGTGCCATCAGGAGACTAGCGGGGAACTCCTACGAGCAGTACTTC.

This clonotype came up a few times. The gene calls are TRBV7-4 and TRBJ2-7; D gene uncertain. The CDR3 extends over 13 amino acids. The V end lost 2 bases, the J end lost 3 bases, and 8 bases lay between the germline ends. Looked up from germline, CDR1 is SGHVT and CDR2 is SQSDAQ. In DNA, the CDR3 is TGTGCCAGCAGCTTATTAGGCCACTACGAGCAGTACTTC. Its translation: CASSLLGHYEQYF.